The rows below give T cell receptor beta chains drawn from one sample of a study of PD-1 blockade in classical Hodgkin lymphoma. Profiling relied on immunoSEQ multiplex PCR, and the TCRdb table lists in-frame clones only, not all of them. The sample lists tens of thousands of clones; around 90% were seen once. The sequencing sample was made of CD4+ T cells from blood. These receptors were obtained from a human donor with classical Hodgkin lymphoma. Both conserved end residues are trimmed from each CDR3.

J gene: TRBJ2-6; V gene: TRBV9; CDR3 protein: ASSWGTGANVLT
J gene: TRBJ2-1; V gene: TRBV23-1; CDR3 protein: ASSQRTGGGEQF
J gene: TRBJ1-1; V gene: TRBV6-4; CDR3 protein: ASSDRVNTEAF
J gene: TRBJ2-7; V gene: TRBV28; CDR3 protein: ASSLRGGFSYEQY
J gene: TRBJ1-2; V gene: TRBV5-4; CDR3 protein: ASSSAGRSSVSYT
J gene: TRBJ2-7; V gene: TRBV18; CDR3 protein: ASSPSHEDEQY
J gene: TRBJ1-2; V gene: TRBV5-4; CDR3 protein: ASSLGPSGQGIRYT
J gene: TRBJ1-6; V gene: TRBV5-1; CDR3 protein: ASSSPGQGASSYNSPLH
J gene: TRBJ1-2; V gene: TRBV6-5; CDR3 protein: ASSYSRQINYGYT
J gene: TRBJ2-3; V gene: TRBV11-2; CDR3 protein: ASSPRQGGPTDTQY
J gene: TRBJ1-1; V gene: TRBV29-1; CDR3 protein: SAGLPNTEAF
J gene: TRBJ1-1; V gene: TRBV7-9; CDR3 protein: ASSRQAWNTEAF
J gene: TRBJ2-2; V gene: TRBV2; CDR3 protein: ASASGISTGELF
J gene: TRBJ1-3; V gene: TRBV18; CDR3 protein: ASSPGLLNTIY
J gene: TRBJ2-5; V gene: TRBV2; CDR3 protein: ASSRDRDGETQY
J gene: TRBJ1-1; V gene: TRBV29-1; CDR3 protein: SAYRGLNTEAF
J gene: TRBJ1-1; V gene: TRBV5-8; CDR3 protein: ASSLLGAVEWNTEAF
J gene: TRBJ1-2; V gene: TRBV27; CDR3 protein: ASSDLSKWRPLRGDSNYGYT
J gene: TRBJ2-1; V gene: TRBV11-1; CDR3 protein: ASSQRWSGAPHEQF
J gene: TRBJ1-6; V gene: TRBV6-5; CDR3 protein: ASSPEGLITLH
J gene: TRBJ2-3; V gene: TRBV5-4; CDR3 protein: ASSEGLVPDTQY
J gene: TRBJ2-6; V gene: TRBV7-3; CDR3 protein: ASSPSLGGANVLT
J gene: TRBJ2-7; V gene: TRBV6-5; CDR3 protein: ASSSPGLATEQY
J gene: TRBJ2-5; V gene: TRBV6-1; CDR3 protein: ASPSGGPSETQY
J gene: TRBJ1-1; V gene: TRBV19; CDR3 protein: ASSPGQGTEAF
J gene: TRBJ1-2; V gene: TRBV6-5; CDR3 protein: ASSYGAVYGYT
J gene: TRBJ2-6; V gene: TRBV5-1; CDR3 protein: ASSLDGQGEKAGANVLT
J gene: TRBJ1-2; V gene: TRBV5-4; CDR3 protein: ASSEGTGGVYSGYT
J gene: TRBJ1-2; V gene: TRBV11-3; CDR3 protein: ASSFRAGRGESHYGYT
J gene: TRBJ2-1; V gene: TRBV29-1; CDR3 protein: SVDLRVEQF
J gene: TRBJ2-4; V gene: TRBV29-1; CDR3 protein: SVAGNVAKNIQY
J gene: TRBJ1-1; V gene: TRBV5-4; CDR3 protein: ASSLARTEAF
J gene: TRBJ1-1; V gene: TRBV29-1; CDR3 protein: SVDIRPGVEAF
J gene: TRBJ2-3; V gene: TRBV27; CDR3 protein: ASSKIDWGTDTQY
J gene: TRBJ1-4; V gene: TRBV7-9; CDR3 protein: ASSPVDFIRADEKLF
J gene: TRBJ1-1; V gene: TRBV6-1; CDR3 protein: ATGGIDTYTEAF
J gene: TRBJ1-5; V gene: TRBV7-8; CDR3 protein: ASRLGAQNQPQH
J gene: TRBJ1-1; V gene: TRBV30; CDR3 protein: AWSVGRYTEAF
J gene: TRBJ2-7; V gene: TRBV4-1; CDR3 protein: ASSQDRRAAPGKQY
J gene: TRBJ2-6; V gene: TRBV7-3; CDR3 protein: ASSLTSARALT
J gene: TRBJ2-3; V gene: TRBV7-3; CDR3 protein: ASSSQGLLHTQY
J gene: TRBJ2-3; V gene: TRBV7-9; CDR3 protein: ASSLTSFSTDTQY
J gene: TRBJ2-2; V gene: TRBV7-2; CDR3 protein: ASRRSLGTWGELF
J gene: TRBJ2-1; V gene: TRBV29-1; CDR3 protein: SVNRGRYNEQF
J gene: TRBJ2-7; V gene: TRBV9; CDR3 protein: ASSVGLATYEQY
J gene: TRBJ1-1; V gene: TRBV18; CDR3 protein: ASSRGTGALNTEAF
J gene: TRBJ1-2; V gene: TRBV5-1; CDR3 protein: ASSVDGGQSPLGYT
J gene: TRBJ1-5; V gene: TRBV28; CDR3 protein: ASSPQRQGVRYQPQH
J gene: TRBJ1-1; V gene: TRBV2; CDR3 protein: ASSAEQLNTEAF